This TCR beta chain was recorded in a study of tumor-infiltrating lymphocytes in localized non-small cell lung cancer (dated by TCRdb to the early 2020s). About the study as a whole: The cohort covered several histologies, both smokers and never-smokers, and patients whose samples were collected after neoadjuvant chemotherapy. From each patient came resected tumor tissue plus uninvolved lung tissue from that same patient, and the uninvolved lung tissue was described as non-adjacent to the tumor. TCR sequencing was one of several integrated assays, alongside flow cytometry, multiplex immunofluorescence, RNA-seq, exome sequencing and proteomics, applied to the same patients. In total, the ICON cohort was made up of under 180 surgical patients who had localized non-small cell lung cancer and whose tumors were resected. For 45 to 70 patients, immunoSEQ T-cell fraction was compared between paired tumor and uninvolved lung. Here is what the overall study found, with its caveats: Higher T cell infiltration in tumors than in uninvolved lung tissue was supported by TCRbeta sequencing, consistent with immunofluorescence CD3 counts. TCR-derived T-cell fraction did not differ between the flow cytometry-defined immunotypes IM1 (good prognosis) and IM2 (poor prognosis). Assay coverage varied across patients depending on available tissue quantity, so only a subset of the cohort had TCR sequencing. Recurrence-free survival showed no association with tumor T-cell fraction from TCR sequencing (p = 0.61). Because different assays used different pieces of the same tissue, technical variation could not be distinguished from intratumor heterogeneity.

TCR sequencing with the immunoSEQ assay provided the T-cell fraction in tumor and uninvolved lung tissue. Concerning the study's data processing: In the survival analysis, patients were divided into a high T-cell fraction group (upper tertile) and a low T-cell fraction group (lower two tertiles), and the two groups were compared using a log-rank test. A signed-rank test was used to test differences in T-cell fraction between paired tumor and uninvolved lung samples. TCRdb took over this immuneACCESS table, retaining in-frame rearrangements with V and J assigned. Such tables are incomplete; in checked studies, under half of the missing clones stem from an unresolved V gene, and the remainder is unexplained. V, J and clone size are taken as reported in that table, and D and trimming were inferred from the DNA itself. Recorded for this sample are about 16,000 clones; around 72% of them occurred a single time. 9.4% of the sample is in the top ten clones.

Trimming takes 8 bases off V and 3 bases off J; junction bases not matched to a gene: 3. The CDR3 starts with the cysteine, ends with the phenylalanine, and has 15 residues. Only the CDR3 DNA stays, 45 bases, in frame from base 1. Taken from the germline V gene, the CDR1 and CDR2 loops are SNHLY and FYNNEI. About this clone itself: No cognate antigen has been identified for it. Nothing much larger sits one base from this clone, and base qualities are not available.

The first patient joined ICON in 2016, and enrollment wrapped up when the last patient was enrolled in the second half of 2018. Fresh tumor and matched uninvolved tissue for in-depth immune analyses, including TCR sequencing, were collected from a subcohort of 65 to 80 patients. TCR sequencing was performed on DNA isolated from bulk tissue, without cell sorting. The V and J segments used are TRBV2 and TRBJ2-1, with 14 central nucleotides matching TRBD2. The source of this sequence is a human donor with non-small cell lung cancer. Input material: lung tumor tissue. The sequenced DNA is TGTGCCAGCTACGGACTAGCGGGGGGCTACAATGAGCAGTTCTTC. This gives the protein CASYGLAGGYNEQFF. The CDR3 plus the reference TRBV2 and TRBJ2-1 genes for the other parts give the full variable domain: EPEVTQTPSHQVTQMGQEVILRCVPISNHLYFYWYRQILGQKVEFLVSFYNNEISEKSEIFDDQFSVERPDGSNFTLKIRSTKLEDSAMYFCASYGLAGGYNEQFFGPGTRLTVL.